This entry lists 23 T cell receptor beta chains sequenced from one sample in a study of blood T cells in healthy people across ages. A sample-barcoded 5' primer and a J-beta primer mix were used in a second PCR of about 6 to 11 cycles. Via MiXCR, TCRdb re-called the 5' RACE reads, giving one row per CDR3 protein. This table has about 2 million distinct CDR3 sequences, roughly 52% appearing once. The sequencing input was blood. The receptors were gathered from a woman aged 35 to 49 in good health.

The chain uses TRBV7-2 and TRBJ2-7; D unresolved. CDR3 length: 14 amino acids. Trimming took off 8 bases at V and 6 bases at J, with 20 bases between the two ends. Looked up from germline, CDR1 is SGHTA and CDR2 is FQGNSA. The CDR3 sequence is CASGMGQTLSEQYF. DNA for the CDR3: TGTGCCAGCGGAATGGGTCAGACGCTCTCCGAGCAGTACTTC.

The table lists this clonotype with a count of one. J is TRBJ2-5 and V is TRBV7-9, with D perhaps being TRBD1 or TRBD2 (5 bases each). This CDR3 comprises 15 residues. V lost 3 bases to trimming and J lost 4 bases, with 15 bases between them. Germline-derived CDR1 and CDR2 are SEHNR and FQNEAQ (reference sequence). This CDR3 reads CASSFPRGVAETQYF. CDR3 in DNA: TGTGCCAGCAGCTTTCCTCGAGGGGTGGCAGAGACCCAGTACTTC.

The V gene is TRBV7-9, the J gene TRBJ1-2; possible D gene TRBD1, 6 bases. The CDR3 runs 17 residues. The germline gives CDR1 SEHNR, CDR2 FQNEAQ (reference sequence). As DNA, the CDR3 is TGTGCAACACACTCCAAACCCGGGACACCTGCCCGCTATGGCTACACCTTC. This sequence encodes CATHSKPGTPARYGYTF. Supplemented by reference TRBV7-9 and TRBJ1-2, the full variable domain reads DTGVSQNPRHKITKRGQNVTFRCDPISEHNRLYWYRQTLGQGPEFLTYFQNEAQLEKSRLLSDRFSAERPKGSFSTLEIQRTEQGDSAMYLCATHSKPGTPARYGYTFGSGTRLTVV.

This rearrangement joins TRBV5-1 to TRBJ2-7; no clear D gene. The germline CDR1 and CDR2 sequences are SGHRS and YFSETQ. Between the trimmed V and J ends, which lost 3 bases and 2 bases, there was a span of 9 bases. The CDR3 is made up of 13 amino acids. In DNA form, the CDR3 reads TGCGCCAGCAGCTGGGTGGGGACCTACGAGCAGTACTTC. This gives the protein CASSWVGTYEQYF. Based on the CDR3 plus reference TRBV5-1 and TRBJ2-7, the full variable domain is KAGVTQTPRYLIKTRGQQVTLSCSPISGHRSVSWYQQTPGQGLQFLFEYFSETQRNKGNFPGRFSGRQFSNSRSEMNVSTLELGDSALYLCASSWVGTYEQYFGPGTRLTVT.

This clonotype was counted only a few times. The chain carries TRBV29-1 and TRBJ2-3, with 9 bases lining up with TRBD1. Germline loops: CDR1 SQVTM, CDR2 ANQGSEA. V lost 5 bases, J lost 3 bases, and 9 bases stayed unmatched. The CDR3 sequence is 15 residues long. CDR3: CSVRETGGRTDTQYF. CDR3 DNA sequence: TGCAGCGTTCGCGAAACAGGGGGCAGAACAGATACGCAGTATTTT.

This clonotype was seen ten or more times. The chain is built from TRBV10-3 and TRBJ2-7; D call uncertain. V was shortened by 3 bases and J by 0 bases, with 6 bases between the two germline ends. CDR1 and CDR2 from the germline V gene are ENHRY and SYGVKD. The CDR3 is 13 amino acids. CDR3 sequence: CAISDNNSYEQYF. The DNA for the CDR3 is TGTGCCATCAGTGATAACAACTCCTACGAGCAGTACTTC.

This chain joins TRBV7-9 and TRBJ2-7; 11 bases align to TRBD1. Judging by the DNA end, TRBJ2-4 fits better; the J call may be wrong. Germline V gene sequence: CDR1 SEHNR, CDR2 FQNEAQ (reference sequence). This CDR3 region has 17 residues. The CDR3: CASSLLGQGAFGNIQYF. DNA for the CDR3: TGTGCCAGCAGCTTACTAGGACAGGGGGCTTTTGGAAACATTCAGTACTTC.

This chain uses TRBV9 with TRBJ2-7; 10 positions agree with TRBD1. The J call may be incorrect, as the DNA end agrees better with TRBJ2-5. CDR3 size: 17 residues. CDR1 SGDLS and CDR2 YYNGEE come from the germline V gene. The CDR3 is CASSARKIQGQGETQYF. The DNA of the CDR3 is TGTGCCAGCAGTGCTAGAAAAATACAGGGACAGGGGGAGACCCAGTACTTC.

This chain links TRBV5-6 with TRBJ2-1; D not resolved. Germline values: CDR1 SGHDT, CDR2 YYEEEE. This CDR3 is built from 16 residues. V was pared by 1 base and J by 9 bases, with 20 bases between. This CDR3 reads CASSLMMAGSLREQFF. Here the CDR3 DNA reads TGTGCCAGCAGCTTGATGATGGCAGGTTCCCTCCGTGAGCAGTTCTTC.

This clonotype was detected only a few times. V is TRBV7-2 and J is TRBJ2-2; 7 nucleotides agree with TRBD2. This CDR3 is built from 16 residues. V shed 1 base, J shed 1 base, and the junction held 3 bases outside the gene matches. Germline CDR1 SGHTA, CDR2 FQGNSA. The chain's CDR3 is CASSLGLAVNTGELFF. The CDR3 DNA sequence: TGTGCCAGCAGCTTAGGGCTAGCGGTGAACACCGGGGAGCTGTTTTTT.

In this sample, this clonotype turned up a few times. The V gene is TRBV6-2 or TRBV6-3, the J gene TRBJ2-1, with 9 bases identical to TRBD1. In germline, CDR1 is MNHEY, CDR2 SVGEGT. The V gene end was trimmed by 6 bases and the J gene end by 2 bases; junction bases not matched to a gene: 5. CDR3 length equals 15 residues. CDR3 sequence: CASRPTGGPYNEQFF. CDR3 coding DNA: TGTGCCAGCAGACCGACAGGGGGACCCTACAATGAGCAGTTCTTC.

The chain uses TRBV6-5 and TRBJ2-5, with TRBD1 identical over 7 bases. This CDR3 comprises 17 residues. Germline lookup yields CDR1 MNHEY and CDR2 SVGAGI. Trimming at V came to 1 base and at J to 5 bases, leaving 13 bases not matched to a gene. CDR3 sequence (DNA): TGTGCCAGCAGTTACTATCCCAACAGGGGCCGCGAGGAGACCCAGTACTTC. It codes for CASSYYPNRGREETQYF.

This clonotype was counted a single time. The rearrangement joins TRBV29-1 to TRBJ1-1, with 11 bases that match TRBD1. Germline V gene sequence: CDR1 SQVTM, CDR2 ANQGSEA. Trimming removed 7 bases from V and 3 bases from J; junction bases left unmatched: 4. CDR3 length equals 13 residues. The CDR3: CSAKGQGDTEAFF. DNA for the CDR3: TGCAGCGCAAAGGGACAGGGGGACACTGAAGCTTTCTTT.

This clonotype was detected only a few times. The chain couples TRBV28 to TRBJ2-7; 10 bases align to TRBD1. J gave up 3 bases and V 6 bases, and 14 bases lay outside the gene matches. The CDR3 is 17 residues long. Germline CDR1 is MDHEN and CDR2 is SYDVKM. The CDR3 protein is CASSTGTGVPLGYEQYF. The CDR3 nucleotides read TGTGCCAGCAGCACCGGGACAGGGGTGCCCTTAGGCTACGAGCAGTACTTC.

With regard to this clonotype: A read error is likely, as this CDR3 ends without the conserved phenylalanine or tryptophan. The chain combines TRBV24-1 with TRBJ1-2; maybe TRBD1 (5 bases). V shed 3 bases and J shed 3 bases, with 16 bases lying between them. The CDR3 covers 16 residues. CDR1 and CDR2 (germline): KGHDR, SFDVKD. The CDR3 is CATSDKSTLGDYGYTI. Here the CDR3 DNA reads TGTGCCACCAGTGATAAATCGACTCTGGGGGACTATGGCTACACCATC.

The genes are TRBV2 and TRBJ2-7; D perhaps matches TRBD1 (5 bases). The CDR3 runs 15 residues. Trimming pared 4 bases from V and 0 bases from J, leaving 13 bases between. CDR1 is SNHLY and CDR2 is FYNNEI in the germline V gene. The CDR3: CASSGRTPSSYEQYF. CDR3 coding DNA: TGTGCCAGCAGTGGTCGGACACCTAGCTCCTACGAGCAGTACTTC. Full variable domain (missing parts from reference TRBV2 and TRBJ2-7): EPEVTQTPSHQVTQMGQEVILRCVPISNHLYFYWYRQILGQKVEFLVSFYNNEISEKSEIFDDQFSVERPDGSNFTLKIRSTKLEDSAMYFCASSGRTPSSYEQYFGPGTRLTVT.

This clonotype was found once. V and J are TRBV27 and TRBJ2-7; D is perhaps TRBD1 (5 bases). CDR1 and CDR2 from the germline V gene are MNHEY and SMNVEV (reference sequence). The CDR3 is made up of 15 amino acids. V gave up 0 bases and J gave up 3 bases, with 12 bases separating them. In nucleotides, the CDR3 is TGTGCCAGCAGTTTATCTCAGGGTAGATTCTACGAGCAGTACTTC. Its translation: CASSLSQGRFYEQYF.

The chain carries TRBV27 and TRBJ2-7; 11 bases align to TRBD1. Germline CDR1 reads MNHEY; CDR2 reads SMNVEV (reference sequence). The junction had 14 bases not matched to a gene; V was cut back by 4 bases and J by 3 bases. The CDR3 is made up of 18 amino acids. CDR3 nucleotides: TGTGCCAGCAGTTCCCCGGTTCGGGGGGGACAGGGGGTCTACGAGCAGTACTTC. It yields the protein CASSSPVRGGQGVYEQYF.

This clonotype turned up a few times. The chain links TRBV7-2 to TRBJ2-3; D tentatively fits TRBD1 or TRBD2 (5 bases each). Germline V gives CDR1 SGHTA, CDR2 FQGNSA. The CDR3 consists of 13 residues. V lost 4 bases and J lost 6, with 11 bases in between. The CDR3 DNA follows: TGTGCCAGCAGCTCCGCCCGGGACGATACGCAGTATTTT. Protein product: CASSSARDDTQYF.

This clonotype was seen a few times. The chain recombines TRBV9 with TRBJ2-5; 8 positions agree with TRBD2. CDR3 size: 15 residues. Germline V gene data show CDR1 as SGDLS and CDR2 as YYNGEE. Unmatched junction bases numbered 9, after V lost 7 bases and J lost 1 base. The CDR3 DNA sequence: TGTGCCAGCGGAACTAGCGGCGGTACCCAAGAGACCCAGTACTTC. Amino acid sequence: CASGTSGGTQETQYF.

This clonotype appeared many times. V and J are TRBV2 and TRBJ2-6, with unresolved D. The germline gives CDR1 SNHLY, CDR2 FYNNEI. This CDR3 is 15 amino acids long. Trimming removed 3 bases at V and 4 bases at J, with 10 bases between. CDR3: CASSDLSSGANVLTF. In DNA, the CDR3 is TGTGCCAGCAGTGATTTATCTTCCGGGGCCAACGTCCTGACTTTC.

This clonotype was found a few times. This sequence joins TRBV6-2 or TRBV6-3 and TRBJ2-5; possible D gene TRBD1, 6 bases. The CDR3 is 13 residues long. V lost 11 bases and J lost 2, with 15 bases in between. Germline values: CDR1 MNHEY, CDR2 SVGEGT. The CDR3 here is CAGNREPQETQYF. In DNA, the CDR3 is TGTGCCGGTAACAGGGAGCCTCAAGAGACCCAGTACTTC.

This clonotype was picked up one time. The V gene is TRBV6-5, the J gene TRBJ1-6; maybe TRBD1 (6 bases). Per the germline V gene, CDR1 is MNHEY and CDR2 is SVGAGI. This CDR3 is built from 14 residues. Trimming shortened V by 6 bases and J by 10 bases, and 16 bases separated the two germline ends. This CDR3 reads CASRPDRTISPLHF. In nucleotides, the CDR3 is TGTGCCAGCAGACCAGACAGGACGATCTCACCCCTCCACTTT.